This T cell receptor beta chain is from a study of radiation and T cells in renal cell carcinoma. Study-wide results and caveats: Pretreatment tumor biopsies were lacking, so baseline clonotypes are unknown. Top tumor clonotypes rose in blood 2 weeks post-radiation, then contracted.

Time point denoted: blood 4 weeks post-SBRT, at nephrectomy. As for treatment: 15 Gy SBRT to primary tumor, nephrectomy 4 weeks later. Radiation-treated patients gave blood at baseline, week 2 and week 4. This CDR3 contains 15 residues. V was cut by 4 bases and J by 7 bases, with 16 bases left in between. Germline V lookup: CDR1 SNHLY, CDR2 FYNNEI. This clone has just one count. Its antigen is currently unknown. The assay was immunoSEQ multiplex PCR, and TCRdb's table has in-frame clones only and misses some. Of some 30,000 clones in the sample, about 85% were seen once. The chain employs TRBV2 and TRBJ1-4; possible D gene TRBD1, 5 bases. The specimen was blood, collected from a patient whose treatment included radiotherapy and nephrectomy. The receptor was isolated from a man aged 55 to 70 with renal cell carcinoma. The CDR3 nucleotides are TGTGCCAGCAGTGGGAATTCAGCGAGGGGTGAAAAACTGTTTTTT. Encoded protein: CASSGNSARGEKLFF.